Presented here are 8 T cell receptor beta chains from one specimen sequenced in a study of blood T cell repertoires in COVID-19. TCRdb's copy holds only in-frame clones and misses some; the assay was immunoSEQ multiplex PCR. The repertoire holds under 350,000 clones, with 65% to 90% as singletons. Sequenced input: PBMCs or T cells enriched from blood (not recorded which). These receptor sequences come from a man aged 25-45 years who had recovered from COVID-19.

The rearrangement uses TRBV19 and TRBJ2-1, with 7 bases that match TRBD1. The ends lost 5 bases at V and 4 bases at J; junction bases unmatched: 5. The length of the CDR3 is 14 residues. CDR1 and CDR2 from the germline V gene are LNHDA and SQIVND (reference sequence). The CDR3 DNA follows: TGTGCCAGTAGTGGGTGGGACAGTTACAATGAGCAGTTCTTC. This encodes CASSGWDSYNEQFF.

The V and J genes are TRBV11-2 and TRBJ2-3; possible D gene TRBD2, 7 bases. V lost 2 bases to trimming and J lost 6 bases, with 21 bases between them. CDR1 and CDR2 (germline): SGHAT, FQNNGV. There are 17 residues in the CDR3. The CDR3 sequence is CASSLRGRGVRWDTQYF. CDR3 bases: TGTGCCAGCAGCTTAAGGGGGAGGGGTGTGCGTTGGGATACGCAGTATTTT.

The chain carries TRBV12-3 or TRBV12-4 and TRBJ2-5, with D tentatively TRBD1 (5 bases). The CDR3 is 13 residues long. With 6 bases removed from V and 4 bases from J, the gap between germline ends came to 12 bases. The CDR3 sequence is CASRQGAAETQYF. The CDR3 DNA follows: TGTGCCAGCAGGCAGGGCGCGGCAGAGACCCAGTACTTC.

This clone was detected once. This chain links TRBV6-6 with TRBJ2-3; 8 positions agree with TRBD1. Unmatched junction bases numbered 5, after V lost 5 bases and J lost 1 base. The CDR3 has 15 residues. The germline V gene has CDR1 MNHNY and CDR2 SVGAGI (reference sequence). The CDR3 spells CASSTGQVGTDTQYF. CDR3 nucleotides: TGTGCCAGCAGTACGGGACAGGTGGGCACAGATACGCAGTATTTT.

The V gene is TRBV5-8, the J gene TRBJ1-1; D remains unclear. The CDR3 loop spans 16 amino acids. Germline lookup yields CDR1 SGHTS and CDR2 YDEGEE. Trimming removed 4 bases at V and 3 bases at J, with 19 bases between. CDR3 loop: CASSPLGRRMDTEAFF. The DNA for the CDR3 is TGTGCCAGCAGCCCCCTGGGCAGGCGAATGGACACTGAAGCTTTCTTT. Full variable domain (remainder filled in from reference TRBV5-8 and TRBJ1-1): EAGVTQSPTHLIKTRGQQATLRCSPISGHTSVYWYQQALGLGLQFLLWYDEGEERNRGNFPPRFSGRQFPNYSSELNVNALELEDSALYLCASSPLGRRMDTEAFFGQGTRLTVV.

This clone came up a few times. This chain uses TRBV5-8 with TRBJ1-6; 9 nucleotides match TRBD1. Germline V lookup: CDR1 SGHTS, CDR2 YDEGEE. The J segment lost 9 bases and the V segment lost 4 bases, leaving 8 bases of the junction unmatched. The CDR3 is made up of 15 amino acids. This CDR3 reads CASSRQGQGGSPLHF. CDR3 coding DNA: TGTGCCAGCAGCCGCCAGGGACAGGGCGGTTCACCCCTCCACTTT.

This chain uses TRBV19 with TRBJ1-2; weak D call: TRBD1 (5 bases). The germline V gene encodes CDR1 LNHDA and CDR2 SQIVND (reference sequence). This CDR3 comprises 15 residues. The V end lost 5 bases, the J end lost 7 bases, and 20 bases lay between the germline ends. CDR3 in amino acids: CASSDEGETLRGYTF. DNA of the CDR3: TGTGCCAGTAGTGATGAAGGGGAAACCTTACGTGGCTACACCTTC.

The V gene is TRBV5-6, the J gene TRBJ1-5; TRBD1 might be the D (5 bases). Deletions cut 1 base from V and 0 bases from J, with 14 bases between. Germline V CDR1 and CDR2: SGHDT, YYEEEE. The CDR3 has 17 amino acids. CDR3 in amino acids: CASSLNGDWDSNQPQHF. The CDR3 coding sequence is TGTGCCAGCAGCTTGAACGGGGACTGGGATAGCAATCAGCCCCAGCATTTT.